This record concerns one TCR beta chain sequence. Unique molecular identifiers were built into the TCRbeta library. TCRdb redid the calling of the PCR reads with MiXCR, one entry per CDR3 protein. The sample lists some 500,000 distinct CDR3 sequences, roughly 33% occurring once. The data originate from a study of T-cell reconstitution after alpha-beta-depleted transplantation in children. The CDR3 spans 13 residues. Germline-derived CDR1 and CDR2 are GTSNPN and SVGIG (reference sequence). Trimming at V came to 3 bases and at J to 6 bases, leaving 4 bases not matched to a gene. The material sequenced was PBMCs from the stem cell graft donor, taken from the stem cell graft. This receptor was taken from a human donor who donated a stem cell graft to a child with aplastic anemia. J is TRBJ2-4 and V is TRBV30; 8 bases map to TRBD1. Here the CDR3 DNA reads TGTGCCTGGAGGCAGGGGGCGCGAAACATTCAGTACTTC. Its translation is CAWRQGARNIQYF.